These T cell receptor beta chains were read from a single sample in a study of OX40 agonist ivuxolimab in advanced cancers. Produced via immunoSEQ multiplex PCR; TCRdb's table is partial and in-frame only. The sample holds approximately 51,000 clones, around 82% seen once. The source was CD4+ or CD8+ T cells sorted from blood, collected in a trial of the OX40 agonist ivuxolimab. These TCRs come from an adult with an advanced solid tumor such as melanoma, head and neck, liver or kidney cancer. Both conserved end residues are part of each CDR3. D genes are given only for firm matches. For some rows the clone size is stated as once, few or many, or as a class when expanded; others skip it.

d_call,v_call,j_call,clone_size,cdr3_aa,cdr3_nt
.,TRBV6-6,TRBJ2-7,.,CASRIYPDSSYEQYF,TGTGCCAGCAGAATTTACCCGGACAGCTCCTACGAGCAGTACTTC
.,TRBV6-1,TRBJ1-2,.,CASSEGANYGYTF,TGTGCCAGCAGTGAGGGAGCTAACTATGGCTACACCTTC
TRBD1,TRBV11-2,TRBJ2-1,.,CASSTGQGGYNEQFF,TGTGCCAGCAGCACCGGACAGGGAGGCTACAATGAGCAGTTCTTC
TRBD2,TRBV4-1,TRBJ2-3,once,CASSQDREGAGVSDTQYF,TGCGCCAGCAGCCAAGATAGGGAAGGAGCGGGAGTTTCCGATACGCAGTATTTT
.,TRBV9,TRBJ1-3,.,CASSPRVGNTIYF,TGTGCCAGCAGCCCCCGGGTCGGAAACACCATATATTTT
.,TRBV7-9,TRBJ1-3,.,CASSLKPTGSTNTIYF,TGTGCCAGCAGCTTAAAACCGACCGGGTCGACAAACACCATATATTTT
.,TRBV6-6,TRBJ2-7,.,CASSSEREQYF,TGTGCCAGCAGTTCGGAGCGCGAGCAGTACTTC
.,TRBV6-1,TRBJ1-5,.,CASSEVPDGGGQPQHF,TGTGCCAGCAGTGAAGTCCCAGACGGGGGTGGCCAGCCCCAGCATTTT
.,TRBV27,TRBJ1-1,.,CASSLFGLNTEAFF,TGTGCCAGCAGTTTATTCGGGTTGAACACTGAAGCTTTCTTT
TRBD1,TRBV7-2,TRBJ1-5,.,CASSLAGQGGQPQHF,TGTGCCAGCAGCTTAGCTGGACAGGGGGGGCAGCCCCAGCATTTT
.,TRBV2,TRBJ1-1,.,CASGSDTEAFF,TGTGCCAGCGGTTCCGACACTGAAGCTTTCTTT
.,TRBV27,TRBJ2-1,.,CASSFGMDSSYNEQFF,TGTGCCAGCAGTTTTGGGATGGATAGCTCCTACAATGAGCAGTTCTTC
TRBD2,TRBV11-2,TRBJ2-1,.,CASRPLAGGDNEQFF,TGTGCCAGCAGACCACTAGCGGGAGGGGACAATGAGCAGTTCTTC
TRBD2,TRBV10-3,TRBJ2-7,.,CAISESTGTSGSYEQYF,TGTGCCATCAGTGAGTCGACCGGGACTAGCGGGTCCTACGAGCAGTACTTC
.,TRBV15,TRBJ2-2,.,CATSSELVNTGELFF,TGTGCCACCTCCAGTGAACTAGTAAACACCGGGGAGCTGTTTTTT
TRBD1,TRBV18,TRBJ2-2,.,CASSPLGQTTTGELFF,TGTGCCAGCTCACCCCTGGGACAGACAACCACCGGGGAGCTGTTTTTT
TRBD2,TRBV4-1,TRBJ2-5,.,CASSQDPSGSQQETQYF,TGCGCCAGCAGCCAAGATCCAAGCGGGAGCCAACAAGAGACCCAGTACTTC
TRBD1,TRBV28,TRBJ1-4,.,CASRQGGGEKLFF,TGTGCCAGCCGACAGGGAGGCGGTGAAAAACTGTTTTTT
.,TRBV7-3,TRBJ1-1,.,CASSSRPGNEAFF,TGTGCCAGCAGCTCCCGGCCTGGGAATGAAGCTTTCTTT
.,TRBV10-1,TRBJ2-1,.,CASSRDSYNEQFF,TGCGCCAGCAGCCGAGACTCCTACAATGAGCAGTTCTTC
.,TRBV7-9,TRBJ1-1,.,CASSLTTGNTEAFF,TGTGCCAGCAGCTTAACCACAGGAAACACTGAAGCTTTCTTT
.,TRBV7-3,TRBJ2-3,.,CASSPGTPYTDTQYF,TGTGCCAGCAGCCCCGGGACGCCCTACACAGATACGCAGTATTTT
.,TRBV7-9,TRBJ2-3,.,CASSLELGSTDTQYF,TGTGCCAGCAGCTTAGAGCTAGGGAGCACAGATACGCAGTATTTT
.,TRBV6-1,TRBJ1-1,.,CASLFGGNTEAFF,TGTGCCAGCCTCTTTGGGGGGAACACTGAAGCTTTCTTT
.,TRBV4-1,TRBJ1-4,few,CASSRQRTTNEKLFF,TGCGCCAGCAGTCGGCAGCGGACAACTAATGAAAAACTGTTTTTT
TRBD1,TRBV5-4,TRBJ1-1,.,CASRGDRGGWAEAFF,TGTGCCAGCAGGGGGGACAGGGGAGGATGGGCTGAAGCTTTCTTT
.,TRBV2,TRBJ1-5,.,CASSRQGNQPQHF,TGTGCCAGCAGCCGACAGGGCAATCAGCCCCAGCATTTT
.,TRBV5-1,TRBJ1-6,few,CASSLMRDGSPLHF,TGCGCCAGCAGCTTGATGAGGGATGGGTCACCCCTCCACTTT
.,TRBV11-2,TRBJ2-5,.,CASSRGARETQYF,TGTGCCAGCAGCAGAGGGGCGCGGGAGACCCAGTACTTC
.,TRBV15,TRBJ2-1,few,CATSRDPAGTEQFF,TGTGCCACCAGCAGAGATCCGGCGGGCACTGAGCAGTTCTTC
.,TRBV5-1,TRBJ1-4,.,CASSLGGINEKLFF,TGCGCCAGCAGCTTGGGCGGGATTAATGAAAAACTGTTTTTT
TRBD1,TRBV7-9,TRBJ1-5,.,CASSLRQGGGDPQHF,TGTGCCAGCAGCTTACGGCAGGGGGGAGGTGACCCCCAGCATTTT
TRBD1,TRBV28,TRBJ1-2,.,CASSGGQAPYYGYTF,TGTGCCAGCAGTGGGGGACAGGCGCCGTACTATGGCTACACCTTC
TRBD1,TRBV11-2,TRBJ1-3,.,CASSSRDRGQSAGNTIYF,TGTGCCAGCAGCTCCAGGGACAGGGGGCAGTCGGCTGGAAACACCATATATTTT
.,TRBV11-3,TRBJ1-1,.,CASSPHEGTEAFF,TGTGCCAGCAGCCCCCACGAGGGAACTGAAGCTTTCTTT